The 5 T cell receptor beta chains given below trace back to one sample, sequenced in a study of vaccination and CD4 T cells after COVID-19. Treatment specified: approximately 11-day PBMC culture with coronavirus spike peptide pools or control peptides (ViraFEST assay). The Oncomine TCR Beta short-read assay sequenced DNA from cultured CD4+ T cells. Each CDR3 protein is one row after TCRdb ran MiXCR on the PCR reads. Of 16,000 or so distinct CDR3 sequences listed, about two fifths were seen once; the top ten hold less than 9.5%. No antigen has been assigned to these receptors. Material: CD4+ T cells from blood, cultured in vitro, obtained after SARS-CoV-2 vaccination. These receptor sequences come from a human donor who had recovered from COVID-19.

The chain uses TRBV20-1 and TRBJ2-7, with D perhaps TRBD2 (5 bases). Germline V gene lookup returns CDR1 DFQATT and CDR2 SNEGSKA (reference sequence). Trimming stripped 5 bases from V and 2 bases from J, with 10 bases between. This CDR3 spans 12 amino acids. The CDR3 DNA sequence: TGCAGTGCTCGACGGGAACCCTACGAGCAGTACTTC. This codes for CSARREPYEQYF.

V gene TRBV6-1 combines with J gene TRBJ1-4; 12 bases line up with TRBD1. The CDR3 totals 18 residues. V lost 5 bases, J lost 6 bases, and 13 bases stayed unmatched. CDR1 MNHNS and CDR2 SASEGT come from the germline V gene. The CDR3 DNA reads TGTGCCAGCAGTCGGACGAAGATTGGGACAGGGGGCGATGAAAAACTGTTTTTT. Its protein is CASSRTKIGTGGDEKLFF.

This chain uses TRBV20-1 with TRBJ2-1, with TRBD1 identical over 8 bases. This CDR3 is 13 amino acids long. After removal of 0 bases from V and 7 bases from J, the junction contained 2 bases not matched to a gene. Per the germline V gene, CDR1 is DFQATT and CDR2 is SNEGSKA (reference sequence). This chain's CDR3 is CSARDRGPNEQFF. In DNA form, the CDR3 reads TGCAGTGCTAGAGACAGGGGGCCGAATGAGCAGTTCTTC.

V is TRBV4-2 and J is TRBJ2-7; the D gene is possibly TRBD2 (5 bases). CDR1 is LGHNA, CDR2 YNFKEQ, per germline. The CDR3 is 16 residues long. The V end lost 1 base, the J end lost 3 bases, and 16 bases lay between the germline ends. The CDR3 DNA sequence: TGTGCCAGCAGCCAAGTTCCAGCGGAACCCCACTACGAGCAGTACTTC. Translating it yields CASSQVPAEPHYEQYF.

The table lists this clonotype with a few counts. This CDR3 is CASSHRGGASGANVLTF. The CDR3 DNA is TGTGCCAGCAGCCACCGAGGGGGTGCCTCTGGGGCCAACGTCCTGACTTTC. The chain is built from TRBV27 and TRBJ2-6; a weak D match, TRBD1 (6 bases). Per germline, CDR1 MNHEY and CDR2 SMNVEV (reference sequence). The CDR3 totals 17 residues. V shed 6 bases and J shed 0 bases, with 15 bases lying between them.